These 11 T cell receptor beta chains were sequenced from one sample in a study of human T cells and chemical hapten exposure. TCRdb passed the RACE reads through MiXCR, listing each CDR3 protein once. The repertoire consists of around 75,000 distinct CDR3 sequences, with about a tenth occurring once and the leading ten covering about 6.9%. The time point is: patch test 2, 6 weeks after DPC sensitization. Treatment defined: therapeutic diphenylcyclopropenone sensitization with weekly scalp DPC. The sample in question was whole blood, obtained in connection with sensitization to the hapten diphenylcyclopropenone (DPC). Every receptor here comes from a woman aged 50 to 60 with alopecia areata. Some clones in this sample may be carry-over from other donors' samples.

As for this clonotype: A read error is possible here, since a much larger clone lies one base away. This rearrangement joins TRBV7-2 to TRBJ1-4; a weak D match, TRBD1 (5 bases). The CDR3 totals 14 residues. Germline CDR1 SGHTA, CDR2 FQGNSA. The CDR3 sequence is CVSSPRDGNEKLFF. The CDR3 nucleotides read TGTGTCAGCAGCCCGAGGGACGGTAATGAAAAACTGTTTTTT.

This clonotype showed up many times. The chain is built from TRBV7-3 and TRBJ2-7; weak D call: TRBD1 (6 bases). This CDR3 has 14 amino acids. Germline V gene lookup returns CDR1 SGHTA and CDR2 FQGTGA. V gave up 7 bases and J gave up 0 bases, with 13 bases separating them. CDR3 sequence reads: CASKLNRVSYEQYF. The CDR3 DNA is TGTGCCAGCAAGCTAAACAGGGTCTCCTACGAGCAGTACTTC.

The chain couples TRBV6-1 to TRBJ2-2, with 11 nucleotides matching TRBD1. V lost 2 bases and J lost 7; bases outside the gene matches: 3. The CDR3 runs to 15 residues. Germline-derived CDR1 and CDR2 are MNHNS and SASEGT. CDR3 region: CASSERTGGFGELFF. CDR3 nucleotides: TGTGCCAGCAGTGAAAGGACAGGGGGCTTCGGGGAGCTGTTTTTT.

A few counts support this clonotype. This chain joins TRBV20-1 and TRBJ2-4; unclear D gene. The CDR3 consists of 15 residues. V lost 6 bases and J 0 bases, leaving 15 bases between the germline ends. The germline V gene encodes CDR1 DFQATT and CDR2 SNEGSKA (reference sequence). The CDR3 sequence is CSAPIGHLAKNIQYF. CDR3 sequence (DNA): TGCAGTGCCCCTATCGGGCATCTAGCCAAAAACATTCAGTACTTC.

The rearrangement uses TRBV18 and TRBJ1-1; TRBD1 matches at 9 bases. The length of the CDR3 is 16 residues. In germline, CDR1 is KGHSH, CDR2 LQKENI. The J segment lost 0 bases and the V segment lost 3 bases, leaving 5 bases of the junction unmatched. CDR3 coding DNA: TGTGCCAGCTCACCTCCTGGGACAGGGATGAACACTGAAGCTTTCTTT. Translation gives CASSPPGTGMNTEAFF.

This chain uses TRBV11-3 with TRBJ2-1; D might be TRBD1 or TRBD2, each matching 5 bases. The V end was cut by 1 base, the J end by 8 bases, with 12 bases between. CDR1 and CDR2 (germline): SGHNT, YENEEA. The CDR3 loop spans 14 amino acids. The CDR3 region has the DNA TGTGCCAGCAGCTTAGGGGGACCCGCAGATGAGCAGTTCTTC. It specifies CASSLGGPADEQFF.

The table lists this clonotype with many counts. The chain recombines TRBV5-4 with TRBJ2-1; possibly TRBD1 for D (6 bases). The CDR3 loop spans 15 amino acids. Looked up from germline, CDR1 is SGHNT and CDR2 is YYREEE (reference sequence). V lost 4 bases and J 6 bases, leaving 17 bases between the germline ends. CDR3 DNA: TGTGCCAGCAGCGTGGGGGCCATGAATTTCAATGAGCAGTTCTTC. This gives the protein CASSVGAMNFNEQFF.

This clonotype came up many times. The CDR3: CSVGTGDEQYF. For the CDR3, the DNA is TGCAGCGTCGGGACCGGGGACGAGCAGTACTTC. This chain joins TRBV29-1 and TRBJ2-7; D might be TRBD1 or TRBD2, each matching 5 bases. The germline CDR1 and CDR2 sequences are SQVTM and ANQGSEA. CDR3 length: 11 residues. V lost 6 bases and J lost 5, with 11 bases in between.

This clonotype was found many times. The chain uses TRBV6-6 and TRBJ2-3; D unresolved. This CDR3 is 15 amino acids long. The V gene's germline CDR1 is MNHNY and CDR2 SVGAGI (reference sequence). V was cut by 6 bases and J by 3 bases, with 16 bases left in between. CDR3 sequence: CASSSGLGQTDTQYF. CDR3 in DNA: TGTGCCAGCAGCTCCGGCCTGGGCCAGACAGATACGCAGTATTTT.

This clonotype was picked up a small number of times. The chain recombines TRBV29-1 with TRBJ2-1, with 9 bases lining up with TRBD2. The CDR3 extends over 15 amino acids. V was pared by 7 bases and J by 0 bases, with 7 bases of the junction left unmatched. In germline, CDR1 is SQVTM, CDR2 ANQGSEA. The CDR3 DNA sequence: TGCAGCGGGGTAGCGGGAGCTAGCTCCTACAATGAGCAGTTCTTC. It codes for CSGVAGASSYNEQFF.

V gene TRBV3-1 combines with J gene TRBJ2-7; 7 nucleotides agree with TRBD1. V shed 6 bases, J shed 4 bases, and the junction held 15 bases outside the gene matches. CDR1 is LGHDT, CDR2 YNNKEL, per germline (reference sequence). The CDR3 spans 16 residues. The CDR3 DNA sequence: TGTGCCAGCAGTCGAGGACCCCCGGGACAGAGATACGAGCAGTACTTC. Translation gives CASSRGPPGQRYEQYF.